Sequencing of this TCR beta chain was carried out in a study of T cell therapy after organ transplantation. The CDR3 is made up of 16 amino acids. The V gene's germline CDR1 is WSHSY and CDR2 SAAADI. V lost 7 bases and J lost 0, with 16 bases in between. This clone was detected only a few times. The antigen is not known. This table comes from immunoSEQ multiplex PCR, and its TCRdb copy is limited to in-frame clones, with some not included. The sample lists approximately 3,000 clones; around 74% were seen once. Specified time point: 4-8 weeks after completion of therapy. The receptor was isolated from a human patient who had received a solid organ transplant and had CMV disease. These T cells may partly come from the graft donor. This chain uses TRBV10-2 with TRBJ1-5; TRBD1 might be the D (5 bases). Sequencing was performed on CD8+ T cells from blood, taken after autologous CMV-specific T cell therapy. The CDR3 sequence: CASTRDGGYSNQPQHF. CDR3 in DNA: TGCGCCAGCACCCGGGACGGTGGTTATAGCAATCAGCCCCAGCATTTT.